The 18 T cell receptor beta chains reported below all come from one sample, sequenced in a study of T cell responses to AZD1222 COVID-19 vaccine. Only in-frame clones appear in the TCRdb table, and some are missing; sequencing was by immunoSEQ multiplex PCR. Among 120,000 or so clones listed, about nine tenths were seen once. Sequenced material: peripheral blood, taken on day 0 of MenACWY control vaccination. The receptors were sampled from an adult in good health.

This clone has just one count. V usage is TRBV6-2 or TRBV6-3 and J usage is TRBJ2-7, with D possibly being TRBD2 (6 bases). CDR1 and CDR2 from the germline V gene are MNHEY and SVGEGT. V lost 2 bases, J lost 2 bases, and 16 bases lay in between. This CDR3 contains 16 residues. The CDR3 spells CASSYPRGTLAYEQYF. CDR3 coding DNA: TGTGCCAGCAGTTACCCTCGCGGGACCCTCGCCTACGAGCAGTACTTC.

V usage is TRBV28 and J usage is TRBJ2-7; D is unclear. This CDR3 has 13 amino acids. Trimming cost V 2 bases and J 1 base, with 6 bases left between them. Germline V gene sequence: CDR1 MDHEN, CDR2 SYDVKM. The CDR3 DNA reads TGTGCCAGCAGTTTAACGGTTTCCTACGAGCAGTACTTC. Amino acid sequence: CASSLTVSYEQYF.

The chain recombines TRBV27 with TRBJ2-4; D is tentatively TRBD1 or TRBD2 (5 bases each). The CDR3 has 12 amino acids. The germline V gene encodes CDR1 MNHEY and CDR2 SMNVEV (reference sequence). Trimming stripped 5 bases from V and 16 bases from J, with 18 bases between. The CDR3 spells CASSLSGTPLYF. CDR3 nucleotides: TGTGCCAGCAGTCTCTCCGGGACCCCTCTCTACTTC.

The chain carries TRBV6-5 and TRBJ1-2; D is possibly TRBD1 (5 bases). The length of the CDR3 is 14 residues. V shed 2 bases and J shed 3 bases, with 10 bases lying between them. Germline CDR1 and CDR2: MNHEY and SVGAGI. CDR3 bases: TGTGCCAGCAGTTACCCGACAGAATACTATGGCTACACCTTC. This translates into CASSYPTEYYGYTF.

The rearrangement links TRBV11-2 to TRBJ1-1; the D is unclear. The V and J ends lost 1 base and 0 bases respectively, with 12 bases between them. Germline V gene lookup returns CDR1 SGHAT and CDR2 FQNNGV. CDR3 size: 16 residues. The CDR3 DNA follows: TGTGCCAGCAGCTTAGCAGGAGGGCGCATGAACACTGAAGCTTTCTTT. Encoded protein: CASSLAGGRMNTEAFF.

This chain links TRBV25-1 with TRBJ1-5, with D possibly matching TRBD1 (5 bases). The CDR3 consists of 14 residues. Germline CDR1 and CDR2: MGHDK and SYGVNS. Trimming cost V 6 bases and J 3 bases, with 12 bases left between them. This CDR3 reads CASSLGGFNQPQHF. The CDR3 DNA reads as TGTGCCAGCAGCCTCGGGGGTTTCAATCAGCCCCAGCATTTT.

This chain joins TRBV6-5 and TRBJ2-7; D call uncertain. Trimming took off 4 bases at V and 0 bases at J, with 7 bases between the two ends. This CDR3 spans 13 amino acids. Germline V gene sequence: CDR1 MNHEY, CDR2 SVGAGI. The CDR3 loop reads CASSSLSSYEQYF. Written as DNA, the CDR3 is TGTGCCAGCAGTTCCTTAAGCTCCTACGAGCAGTACTTC.

This sequence joins TRBV5-6 and TRBJ1-5; the D gene is possibly TRBD1 (5 bases). The germline CDR1 and CDR2 sequences are SGHDT and YYEEEE. V dropped 2 bases and J dropped 3 bases, with 12 bases sitting between them. The CDR3 has 15 amino acids. This chain's CDR3 is CASSFMSGHNQPQHF. In nucleotides, the CDR3 is TGTGCCAGCAGCTTCATGTCAGGGCACAATCAGCCCCAGCATTTT.

The CDR3 spells CASSQGVRTYNNSPLHF. The CDR3 DNA is TGTGCCAGCAGCCAAGGCGTAAGGACATATAATAATTCACCCCTCCACTTT. This chain uses TRBV14 with TRBJ1-6, with D tentatively TRBD1 (5 bases). V shed 1 base and J shed 5 bases, with 15 bases lying between them. In germline, CDR1 is SGHDN, CDR2 FVKESK. This CDR3 comprises 17 residues. Variable domain in full (rest from reference TRBV14 and TRBJ1-6): EAGVTQFPSHSVIEKGQTVTLRCDPISGHDNLYWYRRVMGKEIKFLLHFVKESKQDESGMPNNRFLAERTGGTYSTLKVQPAELEDSGVYFCASSQGVRTYNNSPLHFGNGTRLTVT.

The CDR3 protein is CASVRDPRLATDTQYF. CDR3 sequence (DNA): TGTGCCAGCGTAAGGGACCCGCGACTAGCCACAGATACGCAGTATTTT. The V gene is TRBV27, the J gene TRBJ2-3, with TRBD2 matching over 7 bases. The CDR3 consists of 16 residues. J lost 2 bases, V lost 8 bases, and 13 bases had no gene match. In germline, CDR1 is MNHEY, CDR2 SMNVEV (reference sequence).

This chain links TRBV27 with TRBJ2-7; the match to TRBD2 covers 11 bases. V lost 10 bases to trimming and J lost 3 bases; unmatched junction nucleotides: 8. The CDR3 spans 14 residues. Germline lookup yields CDR1 MNHEY and CDR2 SMNVEV (reference sequence). CDR3 bases: TGTGCCACCTCAGGGACTAGCGGAGTCTACGAGCAGTACTTC. Amino acid sequence: CATSGTSGVYEQYF.

V usage is TRBV12-5 and J usage is TRBJ1-1; tentatively, D is TRBD1 (6 bases). Between the trimmed V and J ends, which lost 0 bases and 2 bases, there was a span of 16 bases. Germline CDR1 is LGHNT and CDR2 is FRNRAP. The CDR3 is 17 amino acids. The CDR3 loop reads CASGLVNPVRGNTEAFF. DNA for the CDR3: TGTGCTAGTGGTTTGGTAAACCCCGTCAGGGGTAACACTGAAGCTTTCTTT.

V usage is TRBV5-4 and J usage is TRBJ1-6, with 7 nucleotides matching TRBD1. With V trimmed by 4 bases and J by 6 bases, 10 bases remained unmatched. Germline lookup yields CDR1 SGHNT and CDR2 YYREEE (reference sequence). The CDR3 loop spans 16 amino acids. CDR3 DNA: TGTGCCAGCAGCAAACCGCGACAGGGTGTTAATTCACCCCTCCACTTT. Amino acids: CASSKPRQGVNSPLHF.

The CDR3: CASSPGQRNTGELFF. The CDR3, as DNA: TGTGCCAGCTCACCGGGACAGAGGAACACCGGGGAGCTGTTTTTT. The V and J genes are TRBV18 and TRBJ2-2, with TRBD1 matching over 7 bases. V lost 3 bases and J lost 1; bases outside the gene matches: 2. Germline CDR1 is KGHSH and CDR2 is LQKENI. The CDR3 contains 15 residues. The whole variable domain, remainder taken from reference TRBV18 and TRBJ2-2, is NAGVMQNPRHLVRRRGQEARLRCSPMKGHSHVYWYRQLPEEGLKFMVYLQKENIIDESGMPKERFSAEFPKEGPSILRIQQVVRGDSAAYFCASSPGQRNTGELFFGEGSRLTVL.

The chain combines TRBV6-5 with TRBJ2-7, with TRBD2 matching over 10 bases. Germline values: CDR1 MNHEY, CDR2 SVGAGI. CDR3 length: 14 residues. V dropped 8 bases and J dropped 4; count of bases not matched to a gene: 8. The CDR3 DNA is TGTGCCAGCTCCGGGACTAGCGCTCAATACGAGCAGTACTTC. The encoded protein is CASSGTSAQYEQYF.

The chain uses TRBV7-2 and TRBJ1-4; D may be TRBD1 (5 bases). CDR1 SGHTA and CDR2 FQGNSA come from the germline V gene. Trimming took off 1 base at V and 8 bases at J, with 14 bases between the two ends. This CDR3 contains 15 residues. CDR3 sequence: CASSLGRDRGEKLFF. Written as DNA, the CDR3 is TGTGCCAGCAGCTTAGGCAGGGACCGCGGAGAAAAACTGTTTTTT.

This chain connects TRBV5-5 to TRBJ1-2; D remains ambiguous. Germline CDR1 is SGHKS and CDR2 is YYEKEE (reference sequence). There are 13 residues in the CDR3. V was shortened by 4 bases and J by 4 bases, with 11 bases between the two germline ends. The CDR3 DNA reads as TGTGCCAGCAGCACCAGCTGGGCCTATGGCTACACCTTC. Amino acid sequence: CASSTSWAYGYTF.

This chain connects TRBV5-6 to TRBJ2-3, with D perhaps TRBD1 (6 bases). V was shortened by 0 bases and J by 3 bases, with 14 bases between the two germline ends. Germline assignment: CDR1 SGHDT and CDR2 YYEEEE. This CDR3 comprises 16 residues. The CDR3 sequence: CASSLDTGYRTDTQYF. In DNA, the CDR3 is TGTGCCAGCAGCTTGGATACAGGGTATCGTACAGATACGCAGTATTTT.